These 10 T cell receptor beta chains came from one sample sequenced in a study of T-cell reconstitution after alpha-beta-depleted transplantation in children. Library preparation (for TCRbeta) was performed with unique molecular identifiers. TCRdb processed the PCR reads anew with MiXCR; each CDR3 protein has one entry. Altogether over 550,000 distinct CDR3 sequences are present, 10% being singletons, with the ten largest covering about 4%. The sequenced sample was PBMCs from the stem cell graft donor, obtained from the stem cell graft. The receptors originated from a human donor who donated a stem cell graft to a child with acute myeloid leukemia.

This clonotype was seen repeatedly, ten times or more. The V and J genes are TRBV6-1 and TRBJ2-2, with 12 nucleotides matching TRBD2. V was clipped by 6 bases and J by 6 bases; unmatched bases: 5. The CDR3 runs 15 residues. Germline CDR1 MNHNS, CDR2 SASEGT. CDR3 nucleotide sequence: TGTGCCAGCAGGTTCCTAGCGGGAGGGGCCGGGGAGCTGTTTTTT. Translated: CASRFLAGGAGELFF.

This clonotype was recorded a few times. V gene TRBV5-1 combines with J gene TRBJ2-7; weak D call: TRBD2 (5 bases). Trimming stripped 4 bases from V and 2 bases from J, with 13 bases between. Germline V gives CDR1 SGHRS, CDR2 YFSETQ. The CDR3 is 14 amino acids. The CDR3 DNA sequence: TGCGCCAGCAGCGTCTTAGACGGGGCCTACGAGCAGTACTTC. Translation: CASSVLDGAYEQYF.

The CDR3 sequence: CSASSAGGPNTQYF. The CDR3 DNA follows: TGCAGTGCTAGTTCCGCGGGAGGGCCAAATACGCAGTATTTT. The V and J genes are TRBV20-1 and TRBJ2-3, with 9 bases matching TRBD2. Trimming at V came to 3 bases and at J to 7 bases, leaving 8 bases not matched to a gene. CDR3 length: 14 residues. Germline CDR1 and CDR2: DFQATT and SNEGSKA (reference sequence).

This chain links TRBV20-1 with TRBJ2-1, with a tentative D call TRBD1 (5 bases). CDR1 is DFQATT and CDR2 is SNEGSKA in the germline V gene (reference sequence). V gave up 2 bases and J gave up 0 bases, with 14 bases separating them. The CDR3 consists of 16 residues. This CDR3 reads CSARSTEASSYNEQFF. The CDR3 coding sequence is TGCAGTGCTAGATCGACAGAGGCGAGCTCCTACAATGAGCAGTTCTTC.

The V and J genes are TRBV30 and TRBJ2-3; no definite D call. CDR3 size: 10 residues. Germline V gene data show CDR1 as GTSNPN and CDR2 as SVGIG (reference sequence). Trimming left V 0 bases short and J 11 bases short, with 6 bases between. The CDR3: CAWSVTEQYF. CDR3 DNA sequence: TGTGCCTGGAGTGTAACGGAGCAGTATTTT.

The chain employs TRBV7-2 and TRBJ2-5; D may be TRBD1 or TRBD2 (5 bases each). The CDR3 has 14 amino acids. V lost 5 bases and J lost 2, with 12 bases in between. Germline V gene sequence: CDR1 SGHTA, CDR2 FQGNSA. The CDR3 is CASSPRDGQETQYF. CDR3 nucleotide sequence: TGTGCCAGCAGCCCCCGGGACGGTCAAGAGACCCAGTACTTC.

The CDR3 region has the DNA TGTGCCAGCAGCTTAACCGGCCAGGGAGGGTCCTACGAGCAGTACTTC. Its translation is CASSLTGQGGSYEQYF. This chain links TRBV7-3 with TRBJ2-7, with 7 nucleotides matching TRBD2. The germline CDR1 and CDR2 sequences are SGHTA and FQGTGA. J was trimmed by 1 base and V by 0 bases; bases with no gene match: 6. This CDR3 comprises 16 residues.

The chain has TRBV29-1 and TRBJ1-5, with unresolved D. V was clipped by 6 bases and J by 0 bases, with 9 bases between them. The CDR3 contains 13 residues. The V gene's germline CDR1 is SQVTM and CDR2 ANQGSEA. The CDR3 nucleotides are TGCAGCGTCGAGGACGGTAGCAATCAGCCCCAGCATTTT. Its translation: CSVEDGSNQPQHF.

This clonotype was seen only a few times. This chain links TRBV3-1 with TRBJ2-3; D gene uncertain. The germline V and J ends were trimmed by 1 base and 0 bases, with 11 bases remaining between them. Germline-derived CDR1 and CDR2 are LGHDT and YNNKEL (reference sequence). The CDR3 loop spans 16 amino acids. CDR3 sequence: CASSQGSPTSTDTQYF. The DNA for the CDR3 is TGTGCCAGCAGCCAAGGGTCCCCTACTAGCACAGATACGCAGTATTTT.

The chain joins TRBV28 to TRBJ2-1; 8 bases align to TRBD2. This CDR3 is built from 15 residues. Looked up from germline, CDR1 is MDHEN and CDR2 is SYDVKM. The V and J ends lost 5 bases and 2 bases, in that order; junction bases with no gene match: 5. The CDR3 sequence is CASSLTSDPYNEQFF. CDR3 coding DNA: TGTGCCAGCAGTCTGACTAGCGACCCCTACAATGAGCAGTTCTTC.